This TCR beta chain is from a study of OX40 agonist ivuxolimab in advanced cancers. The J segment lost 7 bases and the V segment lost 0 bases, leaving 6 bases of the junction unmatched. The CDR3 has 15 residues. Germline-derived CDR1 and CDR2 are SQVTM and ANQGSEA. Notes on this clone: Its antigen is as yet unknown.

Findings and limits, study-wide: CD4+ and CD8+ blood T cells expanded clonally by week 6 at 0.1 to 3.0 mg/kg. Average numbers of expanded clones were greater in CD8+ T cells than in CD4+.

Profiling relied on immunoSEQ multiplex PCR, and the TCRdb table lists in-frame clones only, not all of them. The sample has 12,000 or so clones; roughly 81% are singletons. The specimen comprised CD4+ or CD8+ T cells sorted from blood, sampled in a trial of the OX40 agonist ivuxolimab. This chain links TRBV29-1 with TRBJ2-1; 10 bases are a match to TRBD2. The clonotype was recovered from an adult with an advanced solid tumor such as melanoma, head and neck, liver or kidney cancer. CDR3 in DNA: TGCAGCGTTGAAGAGGCAGCGGGAGGGGGTAATGAGCAGTTCTTC. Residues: CSVEEAAGGGNEQFF.